The clone carrying this T cell receptor (beta chain) came up once. The V and J ends lost 2 bases and 10 bases, in that order; junction bases with no gene match: 5. Germline V gene sequence: CDR1 LGHDT, CDR2 YNNKEL (reference sequence). The CDR3 has 14 residues. The data stem from a study of blood T cell repertoires in COVID-19. On the study more broadly: Samples representing acute and convalescent COVID-19 were sourced from the United States, Italy and Spain. From T cells, B-cell-depleted T cells, or PBMCs came the material, which was cDNA or gDNA.

Original processing notes: Using reference gene primer amplification, nucleated cell counts were estimated. Sequenced by immunoSEQ multiplex PCR; TCRdb stores in-frame clones only, minus some. V and J calls and clone size are those listed in that table; D and trimming were worked out from the DNA. Here the sample spans around 100,000 clones, more than 75% being singletons. The specimen was peripheral blood. The source of this sequence is a man in his forties with acute or convalescent COVID-19. The chain uses TRBV3-1 (or the pseudogene TRBV3-2) and TRBJ1-4; TRBD1 agrees at 9 bases. CDR3 sequence (DNA): TGTGCCAGCAGCCAACGGGACAGGGAGGGAAAACTGTTTTTT. Translating gives CASSQRDREGKLFF.